Listed below are T cell receptor beta chains from one sample, sequenced in a study of shared clonotypes between healthy human individuals. Profiled with immunoSEQ multiplex PCR; TCRdb holds only in-frame clones, not every one. In the table there are about 2 million clones, approximately 95% of which are singletons. The sequencing sample was made of naive CD8+ T cells sorted from blood. These receptors originate from a man younger than 35 in good health. Each CDR3 is given with its conserved first and last residue. A D gene is named only where the DNA matches it firmly. Only some rows state a clone size, as once, few, many or a class for expanded clones.

D gene | J gene | clone size | V gene | CDR3 protein | CDR3 DNA
TRBD2 | TRBJ2-3 | - | TRBV30 | CAWSTWASGGADTQYF | TGTGCCTGGAGTACGTGGGCTAGCGGGGGGGCGGATACGCAGTATTTT
- | TRBJ1-1 | - | TRBV4-1 | CASSQVGLDTEAFF | TGCGCCAGCAGCCAAGTTGGGTTAGACACTGAAGCTTTCTTT
- | TRBJ1-2 | - | TRBV6-6 | CASSYLSTGIYGYTF | TGTGCCAGCAGTTACCTCTCTACAGGGATCTATGGCTACACCTTC
- | TRBJ2-5 | once | TRBV4-1 | CASSLPGETQYF | TGCGCCAGCAGCCTGCCCGGGGAGACCCAGTACTTC
- | TRBJ1-5 | - | TRBV10-2 | CASTPAGQANQPQHF | TGCGCCAGCACCCCGGCGGGGCAGGCAAATCAGCCCCAGCATTTT
- | TRBJ2-1 | once | TRBV5-1 | CASSLTQGSYNEQFF | TGCGCCAGCAGCTTAACACAGGGATCCTACAATGAGCAGTTCTTC
- | TRBJ1-1 | once | TRBV28 | CASSLKGTGGTTAEAFF | TGTGCCAGCAGTTTAAAGGGAACAGGCGGTACGACGGCTGAAGCTTTCTTT
- | TRBJ2-1 | - | TRBV7-9 | CASTLPAGDNEQFF | TGTGCCAGCACCCTTCCGGCAGGGGACAATGAGCAGTTCTTC
- | TRBJ1-5 | once | TRBV11-2 | CASSLYGGSNQPQHF | TGTGCCAGCAGCTTGTATGGGGGCAGCAATCAGCCCCAGCATTTT
TRBD1 | TRBJ1-3 | - | TRBV14 | CASSPTGAGGNTIYF | TGTGCCAGCAGCCCGACAGGGGCTGGTGGAAACACCATATATTTT
- | TRBJ1-4 | - | TRBV27 | CASSPLAGMSEKLFF | TGTGCCAGCAGTCCCTTAGCGGGGATGAGTGAAAAACTGTTTTTT
- | TRBJ2-1 | - | TRBV9 | CASSDGTELYNEQFF | TGTGCCAGCAGCGACGGGACTGAATTATACAATGAGCAGTTCTTC
- | TRBJ1-3 | - | TRBV6-1 | CASRAEDSGNTIYF | TGTGCCAGTAGGGCCGAGGACTCTGGAAACACCATATATTTT
TRBD2 | TRBJ2-7 | - | TRBV5-4 | CASSSPSGDPEQYF | TGTGCCAGCAGTTCTCCTAGCGGCGACCCAGAGCAGTACTTC
- | TRBJ1-2 | - | TRBV9 | CASSATGNYGYTF | TGTGCCAGCAGCGCAACAGGGAACTATGGCTACACCTTC
- | TRBJ2-3 | - | TRBV27 | CASLIPSTDTQYF | TGTGCCAGTCTAATCCCGAGCACAGATACGCAGTATTTT
TRBD1 | TRBJ2-3 | - | TRBV9 | CASSFRTGMGGDTQYF | TGTGCCAGCAGCTTTCGGACAGGGATGGGCGGAGATACGCAGTATTTT
TRBD1 | TRBJ2-1 | once | TRBV28 | CASSKRRTGLVDEQFF | TGTGCCAGCAGCAAGCGAAGGACAGGGTTGGTCGATGAGCAGTTCTTC
- | TRBJ2-6 | - | TRBV4-3 | CASSQAILSGANVLTF | TGCGCCAGCAGCCAAGCGATCCTCTCTGGGGCCAACGTCCTGACTTTC
TRBD1 | TRBJ1-1 | - | TRBV19 | CASSPRDRVAPGGGEAFF | TGTGCCAGTAGTCCCCGGGACAGGGTCGCCCCGGGGGGGGGTGAAGCTTTCTTT
- | TRBJ2-7 | - | TRBV4-3 | CASSQDRDATYEQYF | TGCGCCAGCAGCCAAGATCGGGACGCCACCTACGAGCAGTACTTC
- | TRBJ1-1 | - | TRBV6-5 | CASSLLENTEAFF | TGTGCCAGCAGTTTGCTAGAGAACACTGAAGCTTTCTTT
- | TRBJ1-2 | - | TRBV4-1 | CASSQDLTPQGSGIDGYTF | TGCGCCAGCAGCCAAGACCTCACCCCCCAGGGCAGCGGAATCGACGGCTACACCTTC
- | TRBJ1-1 | - | TRBV4-1 | CASSQYNLLNTEAFF | TGCGCCAGCAGCCAATACAACCTTTTAAACACTGAAGCTTTCTTT
- | TRBJ1-6 | - | TRBV19 | CASLGGWNSPLHF | TGTGCCAGTCTAGGGGGGTGGAATTCACCCCTCCACTTT
TRBD2 | TRBJ2-7 | - | TRBV27 | CASSFIAGLASYEQYF | TGTGCCAGCAGTTTTATTGCGGGACTAGCGTCCTACGAGCAGTACTTC
TRBD1 | TRBJ2-1 | - | TRBV11-2 | CASNVPGQGPYNEQFF | TGTGCCAGCAATGTACCGGGACAGGGGCCCTACAATGAGCAGTTCTTC
TRBD2 | TRBJ2-7 | - | TRBV4-1 | CASSPREGSYEQYF | TGCGCCAGCAGCCCCCGGGAGGGATCCTACGAGCAGTACTTC
- | TRBJ2-1 | - | TRBV28 | CASSSPVESSYNEQFF | TGTGCCAGCAGTTCGCCGGTAGAAAGCTCCTACAATGAGCAGTTCTTC
TRBD1 | TRBJ1-2 | - | TRBV10-2 | CASSELTGPTYGYTF | TGCGCCAGCAGTGAGTTGACAGGGCCTACCTATGGCTACACCTTC
TRBD2 | TRBJ2-3 | - | TRBV9 | CASSVGLAGGTDTQYF | TGTGCCAGCAGCGTAGGACTAGCGGGAGGCACAGATACGCAGTATTTT
- | TRBJ1-3 | - | TRBV10-3 | CAISEGPSSGNTIYF | TGTGCCATCAGTGAAGGTCCATCCTCTGGAAACACCATATATTTT
TRBD1 | TRBJ1-4 | - | TRBV5-8 | CASSVGTGGSPTNEKLFF | TGTGCCAGCAGCGTGGGGACAGGGGGATCTCCAACTAATGAAAAACTGTTTTTT
TRBD2 | TRBJ2-1 | - | TRBV10-2 | CASRGRLAGGNNEQFF | TGCGCCAGCAGGGGGAGACTAGCGGGGGGAAACAATGAGCAGTTCTTC
- | TRBJ2-2 | - | TRBV7-2 | CATSFRNTGELFF | TGTGCCACGTCGTTCCGGAACACCGGGGAGCTGTTTTTT
TRBD1 | TRBJ2-1 | - | TRBV7-9 | CASTSRDSSYNEQFF | TGTGCCAGCACCTCCCGGGACAGCTCCTACAATGAGCAGTTCTTC
TRBD2 | TRBJ2-7 | - | TRBV2 | CASSSWTSGGAYEQYF | TGTGCCAGCAGCTCGTGGACTAGCGGGGGGGCCTACGAGCAGTACTTC
TRBD1 | TRBJ2-7 | - | TRBV28 | CASSLVGTGLHEQYF | TGTGCCAGCAGTTTAGTAGGGACAGGGCTCCACGAGCAGTACTTC
TRBD1 | TRBJ2-7 | - | TRBV5-8 | CASSLVGQGISEQYF | TGTGCCAGCAGCTTGGTCGGACAGGGAATTAGCGAGCAGTACTTC
- | TRBJ2-7 | - | TRBV5-6 | CASSSGLAPYEQYF | TGTGCCAGCAGCTCGGGACTCGCCCCCTACGAGCAGTACTTC
- | TRBJ2-7 | - | TRBV21-1 | CASSNLLPNPGLKQYF | TGTGCCAGCAGCAACCTGCTCCCGAACCCAGGACTGAAGCAGTACTTC
- | TRBJ2-7 | - | TRBV29-1 | CSVLDGVYEQYF | TGCAGCGTCTTGGACGGAGTCTACGAGCAGTACTTC
TRBD2 | TRBJ2-3 | - | TRBV4-1 | CASSQTGLAGGADTQYF | TGCGCCAGCAGCCAGACGGGACTAGCGGGAGGGGCAGATACGCAGTATTTT
- | TRBJ1-6 | - | TRBV6-1 | CASSAVEGLYNSPLHF | TGTGCCAGCAGTGCTGTAGAGGGCCTCTATAATTCACCCCTCCACTTT
- | TRBJ1-4 | - | TRBV28 | CASSLPPGQLNEKLFF | TGTGCCAGCAGTTTACCACCGGGACAACTGAATGAAAAACTGTTTTTT
- | TRBJ2-3 | - | TRBV4-1 | CASSRSGTDTQYF | TGCGCCAGCAGCCGATCAGGTACAGATACGCAGTATTTT
- | TRBJ2-3 | once | TRBV18 | CASSPLLDGADTQYF | TGTGCCAGCTCACCATTATTGGACGGCGCGGATACGCAGTATTTT
TRBD2 | TRBJ2-7 | - | TRBV6-5 | CASSYSRTSGRYEQYF | TGTGCCAGCAGTTACTCCAGGACTAGCGGGAGGTACGAGCAGTACTTC
- | TRBJ2-7 | - | TRBV29-1 | CSATGSGYEQYF | TGCAGCGCCACGGGGTCGGGCTACGAGCAGTACTTC
TRBD1 | TRBJ1-5 | - | TRBV6-6 | CASSYSAGGEGQPQHF | TGTGCCAGCAGTTACTCCGCAGGGGGCGAGGGTCAGCCCCAGCATTTT
TRBD1 | TRBJ1-5 | - | TRBV28 | CASSTGQGNQPQHF | TGTGCCAGCAGTACGGGACAGGGCAATCAGCCCCAGCATTTT
- | TRBJ2-1 | - | TRBV29-1 | CSVGLETAIYNEQFF | TGCAGCGTTGGTCTGGAGACGGCCATCTACAATGAGCAGTTCTTC
TRBD2 | TRBJ2-1 | - | TRBV7-9 | CASSLGTITYNEQFF | TGTGCCAGCAGTCTCGGGACTATTACCTACAATGAGCAGTTCTTC